The sequence of this TCR beta chain was determined in a study of T-cell reconstitution after alpha-beta-depleted transplantation in children. Preparation of the TCRbeta library used unique molecular identifiers. TCRdb re-derived calls from the PCR reads in MiXCR, one entry per CDR3 protein. The sample shows fewer than 700,000 distinct CDR3 sequences, roughly 23% of them seen only once. In this sample, this clonotype turned up many times. The V gene lost 7 bases and the J gene lost 0 bases, with 13 bases spanning the gap. The CDR3 runs 15 residues. The receptor was isolated from a boy younger than two who had a stem cell transplant for acute myeloid leukemia, so the T cells may come from the graft donor. The chain employs TRBV12-3 or TRBV12-4 and TRBJ1-3, with a tentative D call TRBD1 (6 bases). Specimen: PBMCs, mostly from graft donor cells, collected 360 days after TCRalphabeta/CD19-depleted stem cell transplant. CDR3: CASTPGEGSGNTIYF. DNA for the CDR3: TGTGCCAGCACCCCAGGGGAAGGCTCTGGAAACACCATATATTTT.